This TCR beta chain was recovered during a study of blood T cell repertoires in COVID-19. The CDR3 contains 17 residues. Per the germline V gene, CDR1 is KGHSH and CDR2 is LQKENI. V gave up 3 bases and J gave up 1 base, with 19 bases separating them. Data came from immunoSEQ multiplex PCR; TCRdb stores just in-frame clones and leaves some out. The data show 140,000 to 150,000 clones, with approximately 86% seen just once and about 1.7% held by the top ten. Sequenced sample: peripheral blood. This sequence joins TRBV18 and TRBJ2-7; D might be TRBD1 (6 bases). The clonotype originates from a man in his 70s with acute or convalescent COVID-19. The CDR3 sequence: CASSPRGGEFLSYEQYF. The DNA for the CDR3 is TGTGCCAGCTCACCCCGTGGGGGCGAGTTCCTTTCCTACGAGCAGTACTTC.